Listed below are T cell receptor beta chains from one sample, sequenced in a study of Ad26.COV2.S vaccination and SARS-CoV-2 variants. Measured with immunoSEQ multiplex PCR; TCRdb has only the in-frame clones, and not every one. The profile shows over 130,000 clones, more than 80% of them singletons. The sample consisted of peripheral blood, taken after recovery from COVID-19. The receptors were gathered from a human donor who had recovered from COVID-19. Each CDR3 is given with its conserved first and last residue. D genes are given only for firm matches. Some rows have no size entry. The others give once, few or many, or a class for an expanded clone.

V gene: TRBV6-5; D gene: TRBD2; J gene: TRBJ2-1; clone size: NA; CDR3 DNA: TGTGCCAGCAGTTATGAAGCCGGACTAGCCTACAATGAGCAGTTCTTC; CDR3 protein: CASSYEAGLAYNEQFF
V gene: TRBV19; D gene: NA; J gene: TRBJ2-3; clone size: NA; CDR3 DNA: TGTGCCAGTAGTTGGGGGAGCACAGATACGCAGTATTTT; CDR3 protein: CASSWGSTDTQYF
V gene: TRBV2; D gene: TRBD2; J gene: TRBJ2-7; clone size: NA; CDR3 DNA: TGTGCCAGCAGAGGACTAGCGGGGTTCTACGAGCAGTACTTC; CDR3 protein: CASRGLAGFYEQYF
V gene: TRBV28; D gene: NA; J gene: TRBJ2-7; clone size: NA; CDR3 DNA: TGTGCCAGCAGTCCGGACATCCCCGACTACGAGCAGTACTTC; CDR3 protein: CASSPDIPDYEQYF
V gene: TRBV28; D gene: TRBD2; J gene: TRBJ2-5; clone size: NA; CDR3 DNA: TGTGCCAGCAGTTCCAGGGCAGGGAGGGGTGTAGGGCAAGAGACCCAGTACTTC; CDR3 protein: CASSSRAGRGVGQETQYF
V gene: TRBV4-3; D gene: NA; J gene: TRBJ2-1; clone size: NA; CDR3 DNA: TGCGCCAGCAGCCAAGAGGGCGGGGCGAATGAGCAGTTCTTC; CDR3 protein: CASSQEGGANEQFF
V gene: TRBV2; D gene: TRBD1; J gene: TRBJ2-1; clone size: NA; CDR3 DNA: TGTGCCAGCAGCGATACAGGGGGCGATGAGCAGTTCTTC; CDR3 protein: CASSDTGGDEQFF
V gene: TRBV25-1; D gene: NA; J gene: TRBJ2-5; clone size: NA; CDR3 DNA: TGTGCCAGCAGTGAATTTCGGCCCCTCCAAGAGACCCAGTACTTC; CDR3 protein: CASSEFRPLQETQYF
V gene: TRBV5-5; D gene: TRBD2; J gene: TRBJ2-1; clone size: NA; CDR3 DNA: TGTGCCAGCAGCCCGGCTGGGACTAGCGGATTAAGTAATGAGCAGTTCTTC; CDR3 protein: CASSPAGTSGLSNEQFF
V gene: TRBV27; D gene: NA; J gene: TRBJ2-3; clone size: NA; CDR3 DNA: TGTGCCAGCAGTCCGTTAGGGAATACGCAGTATTTT; CDR3 protein: CASSPLGNTQYF
V gene: TRBV5-6; D gene: NA; J gene: TRBJ2-7; clone size: NA; CDR3 DNA: TGTGCCAGCAGCTTGGGACAGCAGTACTTC; CDR3 protein: CASSLGQQYF
V gene: TRBV4-3; D gene: TRBD2; J gene: TRBJ2-7; clone size: NA; CDR3 DNA: TGCGCCAGCAGCCAAGTTCCTAGCGGGGCCTACGAGCAGTACTTC; CDR3 protein: CASSQVPSGAYEQYF
V gene: TRBV5-6; D gene: NA; J gene: TRBJ1-2; clone size: NA; CDR3 DNA: TGTGCCAGCAGCTTGGAATTAGGGGGGTATGGCTACACCTTC; CDR3 protein: CASSLELGGYGYTF
V gene: TRBV7-2; D gene: TRBD2; J gene: TRBJ2-1; clone size: once; CDR3 DNA: TGTGCCAGCAGCTTAGTGCAGACTAGCGCCGGCAATGAGCAGTTCTTC; CDR3 protein: CASSLVQTSAGNEQFF
V gene: TRBV7-9; D gene: NA; J gene: TRBJ1-2; clone size: NA; CDR3 DNA: TGTGCCAGCTCCTTCGAAAAGGGGGAAGGTGGCTACACCTTC; CDR3 protein: CASSFEKGEGGYTF
V gene: TRBV7-2; D gene: NA; J gene: TRBJ1-6; clone size: NA; CDR3 DNA: TGTGCCAGCAGCTTAGTTGGAGGGGCTTCCCGTAATTCACCCCTCCACTTT; CDR3 protein: CASSLVGGASRNSPLHF
V gene: TRBV24-1; D gene: NA; J gene: TRBJ1-5; clone size: NA; CDR3 DNA: TGTGCCACCAGTGATGGGTGGGGGCCCCAGCATTTT; CDR3 protein: CATSDGWGPQHF